These 11 T cell receptor beta chains came from one sample sequenced in a study of blood T cells in healthy people across ages. A second PCR of about 7 to 12 cycles used a sample-barcoded 5' primer and a J-beta primer mix. TCRdb ran MiXCR on the 5' RACE reads and lists one entry per CDR3 protein. The sample has about a million distinct CDR3 sequences; about 51% are singletons. Sequenced input: blood. The receptors derive from a woman aged 55-75 years in good health.

The chain couples TRBV15 to TRBJ2-7; D gene unclear. The J call may be mistaken, given a closer DNA end match to TRBJ2-5. Germline lookup yields CDR1 LNHNV and CDR2 YYDKDF (reference sequence). The CDR3 is made up of 13 amino acids. CDR3 residues: CATSRDQGGTQYF. In nucleotides, the CDR3 is TGTGCCACCAGCAGAGATCAAGGCGGGACCCAGTACTTC.

The chain uses TRBV20-1 and TRBJ2-5; TRBD2 matches 7 bases. The CDR3 runs to 13 residues. CDR1 is DFQATT, CDR2 SNEGSKA, per germline (reference sequence). The junction had 12 bases not matched to a gene; V was cut back by 3 bases and J by 11 bases. CDR3 bases: TGCAGTGCTAGTGACGGGGGGTTCAATGAGCAGTACTTC. Its protein is CSASDGGFNEQYF.

V is TRBV3-1 and J is TRBJ2-1; no firm D call. CDR1 and CDR2 from the germline V gene are LGHDT and YNNKEL (reference sequence). CDR3 length equals 12 residues. V lost 4 bases, J lost 10 bases, and 11 bases lay in between. CDR3 DNA sequence: TGTGCCAGCAGCCGCGTTCCCTACGAGCAGTTCTTC. Encoded protein: CASSRVPYEQFF.

The table lists this clonotype with a few counts. For the CDR3, the DNA is TGTGCCATCAGCAGCGAAGGCTACGAGCAGTACTTC. This translates into CAISSEGYEQYF. The chain combines TRBV10-3 with TRBJ2-7; D call uncertain. The V gene lost 6 bases and the J gene lost 3 bases, with 9 bases spanning the gap. The germline CDR1 and CDR2 sequences are ENHRY and SYGVKD. The CDR3 is made up of 12 amino acids.

This chain joins TRBV5-1 and TRBJ2-1; 7 bases are a match to TRBD2. This CDR3 has 16 residues. Germline CDR1 reads SGHRS; CDR2 reads YFSETQ. J was trimmed by 0 bases and V by 3 bases; bases with no gene match: 6. CDR3 region: CASSSTSASSYNEQFF. The CDR3 DNA is TGCGCCAGCAGCTCCACTAGCGCTAGCTCCTACAATGAGCAGTTCTTC.

The chain uses TRBV27 and TRBJ1-3; 7 nucleotides line up with TRBD1. Germline trimming cut 6 bases from V and 2 bases from J; bases unmatched to any gene: 10. The CDR3 has 16 amino acids. CDR1 and CDR2 (germline): MNHEY, SMNVEV (reference sequence). The chain's CDR3 is CASSEYRGNAGNTIYF. In DNA, the CDR3 is TGTGCCAGCAGCGAGTACAGGGGAAATGCTGGAAACACCATATATTTT.

This clonotype occurred a few times. The chain recombines TRBV6-5 with TRBJ2-7; TRBD1 matches 7 bases. Gene TRBJ2-5 matches the end of the DNA better, so the J call may be wrong. CDR3 length equals 18 residues. Germline V gene data show CDR1 as MNHEY and CDR2 as SVGAGI. The CDR3 here is CASSSTLAGQDIQETQYF. DNA for the CDR3: TGTGCCAGCAGTTCCACCTTAGCCGGACAGGACATTCAAGAGACCCAGTACTTC.

V usage is TRBV29-1 and J usage is TRBJ2-5; no firm D call. This CDR3 spans 12 amino acids. Trimming took off 6 bases at V and 2 bases at J, with 10 bases between the two ends. In germline, CDR1 is SQVTM, CDR2 ANQGSEA. The CDR3: CSVKWGQETQYF. CDR3 bases: TGCAGCGTGAAATGGGGACAAGAGACCCAGTACTTC.

With respect to this clonotype: A read error is possible here, since a much larger clone lies one base away. This chain uses TRBV6-2 or TRBV6-3 with TRBJ2-5; 9 nucleotides agree with TRBD1. The V and J ends lost 9 bases and 5 bases, in that order; junction bases with no gene match: 16. Germline V CDR1 and CDR2: MNHEY, SVGEGT. The length of the CDR3 is 16 residues. CDR3 nucleotides: TGTGCCAGTAGAACTAGACAGGACAGGGGAAAGGAGACCCAGTACTTC. This codes for CASRTRQDRGKETQYF.

This clonotype was detected a few times. The V gene is TRBV28, the J gene TRBJ2-4; TRBD1 might be the D (5 bases). V lost 6 bases and J 3 bases, leaving 18 bases between the germline ends. The germline V gene has CDR1 MDHEN and CDR2 SYDVKM. There are 16 residues in the CDR3. The CDR3 spells CASRHPADTYKNIQYF. CDR3 DNA: TGTGCCAGCAGACATCCCGCGGACACCTACAAAAACATTCAGTACTTC.

The V gene is TRBV3-1, the J gene TRBJ1-5; no reliable D call. Trimming removed 0 bases from V and 5 bases from J, with 8 bases in between. The CDR3 spans 14 residues. Germline CDR1 is LGHDT and CDR2 is YNNKEL (reference sequence). The CDR3 DNA is TGTGCCAGCAGCCAAGACGGTAGTGATCAGCCCCAGCATTTT. Translation: CASSQDGSDQPQHF.